These 2 T cell receptor beta chains came from one sample sequenced in a study of T cell responses to AZD1222 COVID-19 vaccine (TCRdb year 2021). The label giving this sample's time point can be read as: baseline before first vaccination. Libraries came from the immunoSEQ multiplex PCR assay. TCRdb re-hosts the immuneACCESS table, in-frame sequences only. Its copies lack some clones; in the studies checked, an unresolved V gene accounts for under half of them, and the cause for the rest is not known. The sample table holds 110,000 to 150,000 clones, of which approximately 94% were seen once. About 8.6% of the sample belongs to the ten largest clones. This specimen was peripheral blood, taken on day 0 of AZD1222 vaccination. These receptors originate from an adult in good health.

The V and J genes are TRBV4-1 and TRBJ1-2; 8 bases fit TRBD1. CDR1 is MGHRA and CDR2 is YSYEKL in the germline V gene. The CDR3 extends over 16 amino acids. Trimming at V came to 0 bases and at J to 5 bases, leaving 8 bases not matched to a gene. The CDR3 DNA reads as TGCGCCAGCAGCCAAGATATCCAGGGGGCTCGGTATGGCTACACCTTC. This sequence encodes CASSQDIQGARYGYTF.

The chain carries TRBV5-1 and TRBJ2-1, with TRBD1 identical over 7 bases. Trimming took 4 bases from V and 10 from J; bases not matched to a gene: 17. This CDR3 comprises 16 residues. The germline V gene has CDR1 SGHRS and CDR2 YFSETQ. In nucleotides, the CDR3 is TGCGCCAGCAGCCGGGATGACAGGGTTCTAATCAAGGAGCAGTTCTTC. This gives the protein CASSRDDRVLIKEQFF.